Following are 9 T cell receptor beta chains from one sample sequenced in a study of cytomegalovirus exposure and HLA in healthy donors (dated by TCRdb to the late 2010s). Library generation was performed with the immunoSEQ multiplex PCR assay. For the multiplex PCR, a mixture combining 60 forward primers for TCR Vbeta segments and 13 reverse primers for TCR Jbeta segments was used. Held by TCRdb, this immuneACCESS table contains in-frame sequences only and omits some clones. Under half of the omission traces to an unresolved V gene where checked; the cause of the rest is unknown. The sample table records around 65,000 clones; about 80% of these occur just once. 51% of the sample is taken by the ten largest. The sequencing sample was made of PBMCs. The receptor set was obtained from a man aged 50 to 60 in good health and CMV-seropositive.

A remark on this clone: The same CDR3 is also encoded by other DNA sequences in this sample. The chain uses TRBV4-1 and TRBJ2-7, with D uncertain. Germline V gene sequence: CDR1 MGHRA, CDR2 YSYEKL. The CDR3 extends over 14 amino acids. V lost 2 bases to trimming and J lost 5 bases, with 13 bases between them. The CDR3: CASSQPTRRDEQYF. In nucleotides, the CDR3 is TGCGCCAGCAGCCAACCGACGCGGCGCGACGAGCAGTACTTC.

The chain recombines TRBV18 with TRBJ2-7; 8 bases are shared with TRBD2. Trimming cost V 4 bases and J 0 bases; bases outside gene matches: 8. The germline V gene encodes CDR1 KGHSH and CDR2 LQKENI. This CDR3 is built from 16 residues. CDR3 coding DNA: TGTGCCAGCTCACTAGGGGCGGGGGGCGGCTCCTACGAGCAGTACTTC. Translation: CASSLGAGGGSYEQYF.

This chain links TRBV4-2 with TRBJ2-7, with unresolved D. Germline V gene data show CDR1 as LGHNA and CDR2 as YNFKEQ. CDR3 length: 12 amino acids. The ends were cut back, 0 bases at V and 3 bases at J, with 3 bases in the middle. CDR3 sequence: CASSQDSYEQYF. The CDR3 region has the DNA TGTGCCAGCAGCCAAGATAGCTACGAGCAGTACTTC.

This clone was counted between two and nine times. This chain uses TRBV5-5 with TRBJ1-5; 8 positions match TRBD1. Trimming cost V 2 bases and J 4 bases; bases outside gene matches: 5. This CDR3 has 15 amino acids. CDR1 SGHKS and CDR2 YYEKEE come from the germline V gene (reference sequence). The CDR3 protein is CASSFRTGGNQPQHF. As DNA, the CDR3 is TGTGCCAGCAGCTTCCGTACAGGGGGTAATCAGCCCCAGCATTTT.

The chain carries TRBV6-1 and TRBJ2-3, with 9 bases lining up with TRBD2. This CDR3 spans 13 amino acids. V lost 4 bases to trimming and J lost 5 bases; unmatched junction nucleotides: 1. From germline, CDR1 is MNHNS and CDR2 SASEGT. The CDR3 protein is CASSVLAGDTQYF. CDR3 nucleotide sequence: TGTGCCAGCAGTGTACTAGCGGGAGATACGCAGTATTTT.

This chain links TRBV6-4 with TRBJ1-2; 8 bases agree with TRBD1. Trimming cost V 5 bases and J 4 bases; bases outside gene matches: 3. The length of the CDR3 is 13 residues. Germline V gene data show CDR1 as MRHNA and CDR2 as SNTAGT. DNA for the CDR3: TGTGCCAGCAGTACGGGGACAGGCTATGGCTACACCTTC. Encoded protein: CASSTGTGYGYTF.

This clone was detected once. This chain connects TRBV18 to TRBJ2-1, with a possible D match to TRBD2 (5 bases). The CDR3 length is 12 residues. Trimming took 4 bases from V and 9 from J, leaving 10 bases between them. Germline lookup yields CDR1 KGHSH and CDR2 LQKENI. The CDR3 loop is CASSREGPEQFF. In DNA form, the CDR3 reads TGTGCCAGCTCACGTGAGGGCCCTGAGCAGTTCTTC.

This chain joins TRBV9 and TRBJ1-1; D gene ambiguous. Looked up from germline, CDR1 is SGDLS and CDR2 is YYNGEE. V lost 4 bases and J 1 base, leaving 5 bases between the germline ends. The CDR3 runs 12 residues. Here the CDR3 DNA reads TGTGCCAGCAGCCGCAGGAACACTGAAGCTTTCTTT. The encoded protein is CASSRRNTEAFF. Full variable domain (remainder filled in from reference TRBV9 and TRBJ1-1): DSGVTQTPKHLITATGQRVTLRCSPRSGDLSVYWYQQSLDQGLQFLIQYYNGEERAKGNILERFSAQQFPDLHSELNLSSLELGDSALYFCASSRRNTEAFFGQGTRLTVV.

In this sample, this clone turned up once. The J gene is TRBJ1-1, the V gene TRBV19; D unclear. This CDR3 has 15 amino acids. Germline V gene data show CDR1 as LNHDA and CDR2 as SQIVND (reference sequence). Trimming took 8 bases from V and 1 from J, leaving 17 bases between them. CDR3 residues: CASWTPRAGNTEAFF. CDR3 coding DNA: TGTGCCAGTTGGACCCCACGGGCGGGGAACACTGAAGCTTTCTTT.